The T cell receptor beta chain under discussion was sequenced for a study of cytomegalovirus exposure and HLA in healthy donors. In the study overall: Membership in the Caucasian-associated ancestry cluster was found for around 81% of approximately 400 genotyped donors.

Primers for the PCR totalled 60 Vbeta and 13 Jbeta. TCRdb's copy holds only in-frame clones and misses some; the assay was immunoSEQ multiplex PCR. Among under 90,000 clones listed, 60% to 70% were seen once. Findings and limits, study-wide: A later analysis reportedly identified an Asian-associated ancestry cluster as carrying fewer N-insertions than the approximately 670-donor mean.

About this clone itself: Its antigen remains unidentified.

Unrecorded immune exposures were likely, despite nominal health at sampling. The V end lost 4 bases, the J end lost 1 base, and 12 bases lay between the germline ends. The germline V gene has CDR1 SGDLS and CDR2 YYNGEE. The CDR3 length is 15 residues. The chain links TRBV9 to TRBJ1-3, with no clear D. What was sequenced was PBMCs. This receptor was obtained from a man between 40 and 49 years old in good health and CMV-seropositive. The CDR3 here is CASSPSEGSGNTIYF. The CDR3 DNA reads TGTGCCAGCAGCCCAAGCGAGGGTTCTGGAAACACCATATATTTT.